This record covers a single TCR beta chain. The antigen is not known. There are 18 residues in the CDR3. Trimming removed 0 bases from V and 0 bases from J; junction bases left unmatched: 4. Germline CDR1 is LGHNA and CDR2 is YSLEER. The sample comes from a study of PD-L1 blockade in urothelial cancer. Background on the study: Among blood samples, the median T cell count was approximately 150,000. Study-level points and caveats: Tumor-associated blood clones were expanded more by durable-benefit patients at 3 weeks.

Synthetic TCR analog templates were added to each PCR reaction. TCRdb's copy holds only in-frame clones and misses some; the assay was immunoSEQ multiplex PCR. The profile shows about 43,000 clones, more than 75% of them singletons. The sequence derives from an older woman with urothelial cancer. This chain joins TRBV4-3 and TRBJ2-6, with 8 bases matching TRBD2. The material was PBMCs, obtained around atezolizumab (anti-PD-L1) treatment. The CDR3 is CASSQDPGGISGANVLTF. In DNA form, the CDR3 reads TGCGCCAGCAGCCAAGACCCGGGGGGGATCTCTGGGGCCAACGTCCTGACTTTC.